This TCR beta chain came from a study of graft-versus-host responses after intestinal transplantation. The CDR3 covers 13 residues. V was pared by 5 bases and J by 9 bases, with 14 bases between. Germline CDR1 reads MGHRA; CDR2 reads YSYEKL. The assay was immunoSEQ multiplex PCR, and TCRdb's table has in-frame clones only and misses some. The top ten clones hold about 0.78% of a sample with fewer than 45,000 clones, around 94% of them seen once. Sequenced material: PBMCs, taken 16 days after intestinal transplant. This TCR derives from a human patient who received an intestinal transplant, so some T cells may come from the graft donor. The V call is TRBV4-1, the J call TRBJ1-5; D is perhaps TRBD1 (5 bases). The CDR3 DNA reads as TGCGCCAGCAGCAGTAGGGGCGGGGGGCCCCAGCATTTT. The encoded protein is CASSSRGGGPQHF.